This record looks at one T cell receptor (beta chain) sequence and its context. This specimen comes from a study of control samples from healthy donors and cancer patients. V lost 4 bases, J lost 0 bases, and 4 bases lay in between. Germline V lookup: CDR1 MNHEY, CDR2 SVGAGI. The CDR3 sequence is 13 residues long. Data came from immunoSEQ multiplex PCR; TCRdb stores just in-frame clones and leaves some out. The table shows about 160,000 clones, with around 90% occurring only once. This TCR was recovered from a woman under 40 in good health. V usage is TRBV6-5 and J usage is TRBJ1-5, with no clear D. What was sequenced was blood. As DNA, the CDR3 is TGTGCCAGCAGTTTCGGTAGCAATCAGCCCCAGCATTTT. Amino acid sequence: CASSFGSNQPQHF.